Listed here are 14 T cell receptor beta chains from one sample, sequenced in a study of T cells in localized non-small cell lung cancer. Using immunoSEQ multiplex PCR, the repertoire was profiled, and TCRdb retains in-frame clones only, with some absent. Here the sample spans about 52,000 clones, around 84% being singletons. Source: PBMCs, taken before any cancer treatment. All receptors derive from a female donor with stage II lung adenocarcinoma.

The V gene is TRBV7-3, the J gene TRBJ1-2; tentative D call: TRBD1 (5 bases). CDR3 size: 13 residues. From germline, CDR1 is SGHTA and CDR2 FQGTGA. Trimming removed 5 bases from V and 4 bases from J, with 11 bases in between. The CDR3 bases are TGTGCCAGCAGCGCAAGGGGTGGCTATGGCTACACCTTC. This sequence encodes CASSARGGYGYTF.

This clone has a single count. The chain carries TRBV7-2 and TRBJ1-1; D is unclear. V was cut by 2 bases and J by 1 base, with 11 bases left in between. Looked up from germline, CDR1 is SGHTA and CDR2 is FQGNSA. The CDR3 extends over 15 amino acids. This CDR3 reads CASSLYGPGNTEAFF. The CDR3 bases are TGTGCCAGCAGCTTATACGGTCCGGGGAACACTGAAGCTTTCTTT.

The chain has TRBV2 and TRBJ1-1; D gene ambiguous. The CDR3 runs 13 residues. The germline V gene has CDR1 SNHLY and CDR2 FYNNEI. V lost 1 base and J lost 1, with 4 bases in between. The DNA of the CDR3 is TGTGCCAGCAGTGAAGGAAGGAACACTGAAGCTTTCTTT. It yields the protein CASSEGRNTEAFF.

The V gene is TRBV11-2, the J gene TRBJ1-2; D is unresolved. There are 15 residues in the CDR3. V was cut by 1 base and J by 5 bases, with 14 bases left in between. Per the germline V gene, CDR1 is SGHAT and CDR2 is FQNNGV. CDR3 region: CASSLGAGLGYGYTF. DNA for the CDR3: TGTGCCAGCAGCTTAGGGGCGGGCCTTGGGTATGGCTACACCTTC.

The gene calls are TRBV27 and TRBJ2-7; perhaps TRBD2 as D (6 bases). Germline V gene lookup returns CDR1 MNHEY and CDR2 SMNVEV (reference sequence). The CDR3 loop spans 15 amino acids. The V and J ends lost 5 bases and 4 bases respectively, with 18 bases between them. The CDR3 reads CASSREAGRPYEQYF. CDR3 DNA sequence: TGTGCCAGCAGTCGAGAAGCGGGTAGGCCTTACGAGCAGTACTTC.

The genes are TRBV4-1 and TRBJ1-4; maybe TRBD1 (5 bases). Per germline, CDR1 MGHRA and CDR2 YSYEKL. This CDR3 spans 15 amino acids. V was pared by 4 bases and J by 7 bases, with 16 bases between. CDR3 nucleotide sequence: TGCGCCAGCAGCCCGGCGGAGGGGAGGAGTGAAAAACTGTTTTTT. Its protein product is CASSPAEGRSEKLFF.

This chain connects TRBV5-8 to TRBJ2-3; D call uncertain. The CDR3 covers 13 residues. Germline lookup yields CDR1 SGHTS and CDR2 YDEGEE. V was pared by 2 bases and J by 6 bases, with 10 bases between. This CDR3 is CASSFKLRDTQYF. CDR3 nucleotide sequence: TGTGCCAGCAGCTTTAAATTGCGGGATACGCAGTATTTT.

The V gene is TRBV27, the J gene TRBJ1-2; D perhaps matches TRBD1 (5 bases). Germline loops: CDR1 MNHEY, CDR2 SMNVEV (reference sequence). Trimming pared 8 bases from V and 3 bases from J, leaving 19 bases between. This CDR3 region has 15 residues. In DNA form, the CDR3 reads TGTGCCAGCGGGACCAACTATTTCCGGGACTATGGCTACACCTTC. Its protein product is CASGTNYFRDYGYTF.

The J gene is TRBJ1-3, the V gene TRBV19, with TRBD1 matching 7 bases. The CDR3 sequence is 17 residues long. Unmatched junction bases numbered 19, after V lost 5 bases and J lost 9 bases. Germline V gene sequence: CDR1 LNHDA, CDR2 SQIVND (reference sequence). CDR3 sequence: CASSPHTTGYKPPTIYF. The CDR3 DNA reads as TGTGCCAGTAGTCCTCACACGACAGGGTATAAGCCACCCACCATATATTTT.

The chain carries TRBV19 and TRBJ1-2; D uncertain. The CDR3 sequence is 12 residues long. Germline CDR1 reads LNHDA; CDR2 reads SQIVND (reference sequence). The V end lost 6 bases, the J end lost 2 bases, and 7 bases lay between the germline ends. The CDR3 is CASRTGNYGYTF. CDR3 DNA: TGTGCCAGTAGAACGGGGAACTATGGCTACACCTTC.

The chain employs TRBV27 and TRBJ2-5, with 13 positions matching TRBD2. The germline gives CDR1 MNHEY, CDR2 SMNVEV (reference sequence). The CDR3 loop spans 15 amino acids. V lost 8 bases and J lost 2; bases outside the gene matches: 5. CDR3 bases: TGTGCCAGCCGGGGACTAGCGGGGATACAAGAGACCCAGTACTTC. This gives the protein CASRGLAGIQETQYF.

J is TRBJ1-3 and V is TRBV11-2; D is uncertain. The CDR3 runs to 17 residues. CDR1 SGHAT and CDR2 FQNNGV come from the germline V gene. V shed 0 bases and J shed 0 bases, with 12 bases lying between them. The CDR3 region is CASSLDSGGYSGNTIYF. As DNA, the CDR3 is TGTGCCAGCAGCTTAGATTCCGGCGGGTACTCTGGAAACACCATATATTTT.

This chain links TRBV5-6 with TRBJ1-2; D is uncertain. The V end lost 0 bases, the J end lost 6 bases, and 12 bases lay between the germline ends. Germline lookup yields CDR1 SGHDT and CDR2 YYEEEE. There are 14 residues in the CDR3. The chain's CDR3 is CASSLVFGLDGYTF. The CDR3 DNA follows: TGTGCCAGCAGCTTGGTATTTGGGTTAGATGGCTACACCTTC.

The chain is built from TRBV5-8 and TRBJ1-2; no firm D call. The germline V and J ends were trimmed by 0 bases and 6 bases, with 9 bases remaining between them. CDR3 length: 13 amino acids. Germline V lookup: CDR1 SGHTS, CDR2 YDEGEE. The CDR3, as DNA: TGTGCCAGCAGCTTGGCGGGGTTGCATGGCTACACCTTC. As protein: CASSLAGLHGYTF. Full variable domain (remainder filled in from reference TRBV5-8 and TRBJ1-2): EAGVTQSPTHLIKTRGQQATLRCSPISGHTSVYWYQQALGLGLQFLLWYDEGEERNRGNFPPRFSGRQFPNYSSELNVNALELEDSALYLCASSLAGLHGYTFGSGTRLTVV.